This T cell receptor (beta chain) was identified in a study of cytomegalovirus exposure and HLA in healthy donors. The PCR ran on 60 Vbeta and 13 Jbeta primers. In the original workflow: A later analysis tallied about 80 million unique TCR beta chains, some 10 million of them shared. Method: immunoSEQ multiplex PCR; TCRdb's copy keeps in-frame clones and lacks some. V, J and clone size derive from that table, while D and trimming were established from the DNA sequence. The table has more than 85,000 clones, around three quarters seen once; the top ten hold 4%. A note on this clone: Antigen specificity is unknown.

Study outcomes and limitations: In vitro experiments confirmed that a few CMV-associated chains were specific for CMV antigens. Sequencing probably produced one cluster of sequence variants that were highly shared. An analysis done earlier found most TCR beta V segments productive about 87% or about 30% of the time.

The V gene's germline CDR1 is SGDLS and CDR2 YYNGEE. CDR3 length equals 18 residues. The V segment lost 5 bases and the J segment 1 base; nucleotides outside the gene matches: 9. The sequence was collected from a woman in her forties or fifties in good health and CMV-seropositive. Material for sequencing was PBMCs. This chain connects TRBV9 to TRBJ2-3, with 14 bases identical to TRBD2. The CDR3: CASSRGLAGVRGTDTQYF. The CDR3 coding sequence is TGTGCCAGCAGTAGGGGACTAGCGGGGGTGCGGGGCACAGATACGCAGTATTTT.